The 25 T cell receptor beta chains in this list originate from one sample, sequenced in a study of CD8 T cells in ankylosing spondylitis. The study, taken as a whole, reports: For ankylosing spondylitis blood, a TCR beta motif of seven to nine highly homologous variants appeared characteristic.

For these receptors, no antigen is known. TCRdb called the 5' RACE reads again in MiXCR, with one record for every CDR3 protein. The sample lists 130,000 or so distinct CDR3 sequences; approximately 17% were seen once. Sequencing was performed on blood, either unsorted or a sorted T cell fraction (not recorded which). These TCRs come from a male donor with ankylosing spondylitis.

The rearrangement links TRBV28 to TRBJ1-2; D is undetermined. The CDR3 consists of 12 residues. CDR1 is MDHEN, CDR2 SYDVKM, per germline. V was clipped by 6 bases and J by 4 bases, with 9 bases between them. The CDR3 DNA is TGTGCCAGCAGCATAGACATCTATGGCTACACCTTC. It encodes CASSIDIYGYTF.

This clonotype showed up just a few times. This chain's CDR3 is CASAKGYNEQFF. The CDR3 DNA is TGCGCCAGCGCCAAGGGCTACAATGAGCAGTTCTTC. J is TRBJ2-1 and V is TRBV10-2; D call uncertain. The ends were cut back, 8 bases at V and 3 bases at J, with 8 bases in the middle. Germline V gene data show CDR1 as WSHSY and CDR2 as SAAADI. CDR3 length: 12 residues.

V is TRBV4-1 and J is TRBJ2-3; 9 bases fit TRBD1. Germline V gene sequence: CDR1 MGHRA, CDR2 YSYEKL. The junction had 12 bases not matched to a gene; V was cut back by 3 bases and J by 2 bases. The CDR3 is 18 amino acids. This CDR3 reads CASSQEQGARPHTDTQYF. The DNA of the CDR3 is TGCGCCAGCAGCCAGGAACAGGGGGCGCGCCCCCACACAGATACGCAGTATTTT.

CDR3 sequence: CASTPPSGSGTGELFF. For the CDR3, the DNA is TGTGCCAGCACCCCTCCTAGCGGGAGTGGGACCGGGGAGCTGTTTTTT. The J gene is TRBJ2-2, the V gene TRBV28, with 10 bases that match TRBD2. The V and J ends lost 7 bases and 5 bases, in that order; junction bases with no gene match: 10. The V gene's germline CDR1 is MDHEN and CDR2 SYDVKM. This CDR3 contains 16 residues. The whole variable domain, remainder taken from reference TRBV28 and TRBJ2-2, is DVKVTQSSRYLVKRTGEKVFLECVQDMDHENMFWYRQDPGLGLRLIYFSYDVKMKEKGDIPEGYSVSREKKERFSLILESASTNQTSMYLCASTPPSGSGTGELFFGEGSRLTVL.

The gene calls are TRBV27 and TRBJ2-7, with D unresolved. V lost 5 bases and J 4 bases, leaving 9 bases between the germline ends. Germline V CDR1 and CDR2: MNHEY, SMNVEV (reference sequence). The CDR3 is 12 amino acids. Here the CDR3 reads CASSGSRYEQYF. The CDR3 nucleotides read TGTGCCAGCAGTGGGTCCAGGTACGAGCAGTACTTC.

This clonotype has at least ten counts. The rearrangement uses TRBV12-3 or TRBV12-4 and TRBJ2-2; D gene uncertain. The V and J ends lost 4 bases and 6 bases respectively, with 6 bases between them. The CDR3 runs to 12 residues. In nucleotides, the CDR3 is TGTGCCAGCAGTTCCTGGCCCGGGGAGCTGTTTTTT. This encodes CASSSWPGELFF.

CDR3 sequence (DNA): TGTGCCAGCAGTTTACCCGGGACGGACCAAGAGACCCAGTACTTC. This gives the protein CASSLPGTDQETQYF. The V and J genes are TRBV28 and TRBJ2-5; D possibly uses TRBD1 or TRBD2 (5 bases each). The CDR3 spans 15 residues. V lost 2 bases and J 0 bases, leaving 10 bases between the germline ends. From germline, CDR1 is MDHEN and CDR2 SYDVKM.

This chain connects TRBV7-9 to TRBJ2-5; 8 nucleotides match TRBD2. The J segment lost 5 bases and the V segment lost 7 bases, leaving 12 bases of the junction unmatched. Germline CDR1 SEHNR, CDR2 FQNEAQ (reference sequence). The CDR3 totals 15 residues. The CDR3 region has the DNA TGTGCCAGCACCTGGGCAAGCGGGAGAGGCGAGACCCAGTACTTC. Its translation is CASTWASGRGETQYF.

There are a few counts of this clonotype. The chain is built from TRBV28 and TRBJ2-1, with a tentative D call TRBD2 (5 bases). CDR1 is MDHEN and CDR2 is SYDVKM in the germline V gene. V lost 6 bases, J lost 5 bases, and 20 bases lay in between. The CDR3 contains 16 residues. CDR3 in DNA: TGTGCCAGCAGCCTCTCCCTTAGCGTTCCTAACAATGAGCAGTTCTTC. Amino acid sequence: CASSLSLSVPNNEQFF.

This clonotype was seen more than once but under ten times. The gene calls are TRBV29-1 and TRBJ2-1; the D gene is possibly TRBD2 (6 bases). V lost 3 bases and J lost 9, with 15 bases in between. The germline V gene has CDR1 SQVTM and CDR2 ANQGSEA. This CDR3 region has 13 residues. The CDR3 sequence is CSVEIPGTGEQFF. CDR3 nucleotides: TGCAGCGTTGAGATCCCGGGGACTGGTGAGCAGTTCTTC.

The chain is built from TRBV6-1 and TRBJ2-1; 13 nucleotides align to TRBD2. V shed 8 bases and J 2 bases; nucleotides not matched to a gene: 3. Germline loops: CDR1 MNHNS, CDR2 SASEGT. The CDR3 length is 15 residues. Here the CDR3 reads CASGGLAGAYNEQFF. The CDR3 bases are TGTGCCAGCGGAGGACTAGCGGGGGCCTACAATGAGCAGTTCTTC.

The table lists this clonotype with a few counts. The V call is TRBV5-6, the J call TRBJ1-1; D gene uncertain. Trimming left V 0 bases short and J 7 bases short, with 10 bases between. CDR3 length: 13 amino acids. The V gene's germline CDR1 is SGHDT and CDR2 YYEEEE. The CDR3 bases are TGTGCCAGCAGCTTGGTCAATGGGGTTGAAGCTTTCTTT. It yields the protein CASSLVNGVEAFF.

This clonotype was counted a few times. The chain employs TRBV29-1 and TRBJ2-7; TRBD1 aligns across 9 bases. V dropped 6 bases and J dropped 5; count of bases not matched to a gene: 8. This CDR3 has 13 residues. Germline values: CDR1 SQVTM, CDR2 ANQGSEA. CDR3 residues: CSVGGTGRDEQYF. In DNA form, the CDR3 reads TGCAGCGTGGGTGGGACAGGGAGAGACGAGCAGTACTTC.

The chain uses TRBV25-1 and TRBJ2-7; possibly TRBD2 for D (5 bases). Germline CDR1 and CDR2: MGHDK and SYGVNS. CDR3 length: 12 residues. Trimming left V 9 bases short and J 1 base short, with 10 bases between. For the CDR3, the DNA is TGTGCCAGGACTAACAAGTCCTACGAGCAGTACTTC. Translating it yields CARTNKSYEQYF.

The chain employs TRBV11-2 and TRBJ2-1; 9 positions match TRBD1. The CDR3 totals 19 residues. The germline V gene has CDR1 SGHAT and CDR2 FQNNGV. J was trimmed by 8 bases and V by 2 bases; bases with no gene match: 19. CDR3 amino acids: CASSLPSPRRDRVSDEQFF. In DNA form, the CDR3 reads TGTGCCAGCAGCTTACCATCCCCTCGCCGGGACAGGGTAAGCGATGAGCAGTTCTTC.

The gene calls are TRBV6-7 and TRBJ2-7; possible D gene TRBD2, 6 bases. TRBV6-7 qualifies as an ORF whose function is uncertain. V lost 0 bases and J 0 bases, leaving 12 bases between the germline ends. The CDR3 is 16 amino acids. The CDR3: CASSYSDSGSSYEQYF. CDR3 DNA sequence: TGTGCCAGCAGTTACTCGGATAGCGGCTCCTCCTACGAGCAGTACTTC.

The chain links TRBV14 to TRBJ2-7; perhaps TRBD2 as D (5 bases). Germline lookup yields CDR1 SGHDN and CDR2 FVKESK. V was shortened by 1 base and J by 7 bases, with 11 bases between the two germline ends. The CDR3 has 13 amino acids. DNA for the CDR3: TGTGCCAGCAGCCAAGTGAATAGAGGGGAGCAGTACTTC. Translated, it gives CASSQVNRGEQYF.

This clonotype was detected a few times. The V and J genes are TRBV12-3 or TRBV12-4 and TRBJ1-1, with TRBD1 as a possible D gene (6 bases). There are 19 residues in the CDR3. V was shortened by 2 bases and J by 1 base, with 23 bases between the two germline ends. The chain's CDR3 is CASSLTPNREGMRNTEAFF. The CDR3 region has the DNA TGTGCCAGCAGTTTAACCCCTAACAGGGAGGGCATGCGGAACACTGAAGCTTTCTTT.

This clonotype was recorded many times. Compared with germline, one end of the junction differs, possibly owing to a read error. This chain uses TRBV4-1 with TRBJ2-7; 12 nucleotides match TRBD1. This CDR3 comprises 15 residues. Germline V gene data show CDR1 as MGHRA and CDR2 as YSYEKL. CDR3 DNA sequence: TGCGCCAGCAACCAACCGGGACAGGGGGCATACGAGCAGTACTTC. It specifies CASNQPGQGAYEQYF.

In its sample, this clonotype was seen a few times. The V gene is TRBV3-1, the J gene TRBJ2-7; D is ambiguous. CDR1 LGHDT and CDR2 YNNKEL come from the germline V gene (reference sequence). The CDR3 runs 14 residues. The V gene lost 0 bases and the J gene lost 7 bases, with 13 bases spanning the gap. Here the CDR3 DNA reads TGTGCCAGCAGCCAAGAGGTCAGTTTTGAAGAGCAGTACTTC. It translates to CASSQEVSFEEQYF.

The chain has TRBV10-3 and TRBJ2-2; TRBD2 might be the D (6 bases). CDR3 length: 15 residues. V gave up 3 bases and J gave up 6 bases, with 14 bases separating them. Germline CDR1 ENHRY, CDR2 SYGVKD. The CDR3 region is CAISDSGRRAGELFF. CDR3 nucleotides: TGTGCCATCAGTGACTCCGGGAGAAGGGCCGGGGAGCTGTTTTTT.

This clonotype has more than one count but fewer than ten. The gene calls are TRBV27 and TRBJ1-2; no reliable D call. CDR1 is MNHEY, CDR2 SMNVEV, per germline (reference sequence). V lost 0 bases and J lost 2, with 10 bases in between. The CDR3 loop spans 15 amino acids. In nucleotides, the CDR3 is TGTGCCAGCAGTTTATCACCCGGGCCGAACTATGGCTACACCTTC. Translating gives CASSLSPGPNYGYTF.

The chain has TRBV20-1 and TRBJ2-1; D remains unclear. The CDR3 is 13 amino acids. Looked up from germline, CDR1 is DFQATT and CDR2 is SNEGSKA (reference sequence). Between the trimmed V and J ends, which lost 3 bases and 3 bases, there was a span of 9 bases. This chain's CDR3 is CSARDPFYNEQFF. CDR3 in DNA: TGCAGTGCTAGGGATCCCTTCTACAATGAGCAGTTCTTC.

A few counts support this clonotype. The chain joins TRBV4-2 to TRBJ2-7; 12 positions match TRBD1. Losses at the gene ends were 4 bases for V and 5 bases for J; bases not matched to a gene: 3. Germline CDR1 is LGHNA and CDR2 is YNFKEQ. The CDR3 loop spans 14 amino acids. The CDR3 nucleotides read TGTGCCAGCAGCCTAGGGACAGGGGGCGACGAGCAGTACTTC. Translating gives CASSLGTGGDEQYF.

This clonotype has only a few counts. This chain uses TRBV4-2 with TRBJ2-3; 12 bases agree with TRBD2. J lost 4 bases, V lost 4 bases, and 6 bases had no gene match. Looked up from germline, CDR1 is LGHNA and CDR2 is YNFKEQ. The CDR3 contains 16 residues. CDR3 sequence: CASSPQTSGGADTQYF. The CDR3 bases are TGTGCCAGCAGCCCCCAGACTAGCGGGGGCGCAGATACGCAGTATTTT.